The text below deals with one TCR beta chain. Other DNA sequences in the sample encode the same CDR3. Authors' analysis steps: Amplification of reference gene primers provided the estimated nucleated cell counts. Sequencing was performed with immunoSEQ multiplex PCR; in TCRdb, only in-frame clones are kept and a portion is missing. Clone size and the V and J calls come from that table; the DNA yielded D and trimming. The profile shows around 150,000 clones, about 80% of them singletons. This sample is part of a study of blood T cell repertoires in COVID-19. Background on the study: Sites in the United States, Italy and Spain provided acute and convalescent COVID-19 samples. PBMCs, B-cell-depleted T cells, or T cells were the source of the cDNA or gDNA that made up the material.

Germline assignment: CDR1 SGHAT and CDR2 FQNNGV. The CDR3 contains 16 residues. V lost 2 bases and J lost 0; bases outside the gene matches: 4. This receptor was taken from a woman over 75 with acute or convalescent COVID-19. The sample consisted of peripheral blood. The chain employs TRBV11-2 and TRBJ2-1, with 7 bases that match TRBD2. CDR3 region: CASSLRRGSSYNEQFF. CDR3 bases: TGTGCCAGCAGCTTACGGCGGGGGAGCTCCTACAATGAGCAGTTCTTC.